One and the same sample provided the 11 T cell receptor beta chains below, sequenced in a study of cytomegalovirus exposure and HLA in healthy donors. Amplification used 60 Vbeta primers and 13 Jbeta primers. This table comes from immunoSEQ multiplex PCR, and its TCRdb copy is limited to in-frame clones, with some not included. The repertoire includes 200,000 to 250,000 clones, roughly 90% of them detected once, and around 1% sits in the top ten. Sequencing input: PBMCs. These receptor sequences come from a woman aged 18-35 years in good health and CMV-seronegative.

This rearrangement joins TRBV10-2 to TRBJ1-1; 8 nucleotides agree with TRBD1. This CDR3 is 14 amino acids long. V was pared by 6 bases and J by 0 bases, with 3 bases of the junction left unmatched. The V gene's germline CDR1 is WSHSY and CDR2 SAAADI. CDR3 nucleotide sequence: TGCGCCAGCAGGACAGGGGTCTTGAACACTGAAGCTTTCTTT. Its translation is CASRTGVLNTEAFF.

The chain is built from TRBV7-2 and TRBJ1-2; D call uncertain. The CDR3 totals 16 residues. V gave up 5 bases and J gave up 3 bases, with 19 bases separating them. The germline V gene has CDR1 SGHTA and CDR2 FQGNSA. The CDR3 region is CASSPGILPIYYGYTF. CDR3 nucleotide sequence: TGTGCCAGCAGCCCCGGGATATTGCCCATCTACTATGGCTACACCTTC. Looking up the rest from reference TRBV7-2 and TRBJ1-2 gives the full variable domain: GAGVSQSPSNKVTEKGKDVELRCDPISGHTALYWYRQSLGQGLEFLIYFQGNSAPDKSGLPSDRFSAERTGGSVSTLTIQRTQQEDSAVYLCASSPGILPIYYGYTFGSGTRLTVV.

The rearrangement uses TRBV5-6 and TRBJ1-4, with 7 nucleotides matching TRBD1. With 2 bases clipped from V and 8 bases from J, the junction kept 9 bases outside the gene matches. Germline lookup yields CDR1 SGHDT and CDR2 YYEEEE. The CDR3 sequence is 15 residues long. Here the CDR3 DNA reads TGTGCCAGCAGCTTAAACAGGGGTGTTGAAGAAAAACTGTTTTTT. Translation: CASSLNRGVEEKLFF.

This rearrangement joins TRBV2 to TRBJ2-7; possibly TRBD2 for D (6 bases). Trimming removed 11 bases at V and 2 bases at J, with 28 bases between. CDR1 and CDR2 (germline): SNHLY, FYNNEI. The CDR3 covers 17 residues. The CDR3 here is CAGKRQIRTRGPYEQYF. The CDR3 nucleotides read TGTGCCGGAAAACGACAAATCCGGACGCGGGGACCCTACGAGCAGTACTTC.

V and J are TRBV29-1 and TRBJ1-4, with TRBD1 as a possible D gene (5 bases). The CDR3 covers 13 residues. Germline assignment: CDR1 SQVTM and CDR2 ANQGSEA. Deletions cut 4 bases from V and 4 bases from J, with 10 bases between. Written as DNA, the CDR3 is TGCAGCGTTGGAGAAGGGGTTAATGAAAAACTGTTTTTT. Translating it yields CSVGEGVNEKLFF.

The chain couples TRBV27 to TRBJ1-2; TRBD1 matches 9 bases. The trim removed 6 bases at V and 5 bases at J, leaving 13 bases unmatched. The CDR3 consists of 16 residues. Germline assignment: CDR1 MNHEY and CDR2 SMNVEV (reference sequence). DNA of the CDR3: TGTGCCAGCAGCATACGCGACAGGGGGAGGCCTTATGGCTACACCTTC. It yields the protein CASSIRDRGRPYGYTF.

V gene TRBV2 combines with J gene TRBJ2-1, with 9 bases aligning to TRBD1. This CDR3 is built from 15 residues. Trimming at V came to 6 bases and at J to 6 bases, leaving 9 bases not matched to a gene. Germline loops: CDR1 SNHLY, CDR2 FYNNEI. The CDR3 sequence: CASRAGTGSVNEQFF. The CDR3 DNA follows: TGTGCCAGCAGAGCCGGGACAGGGTCGGTCAATGAGCAGTTCTTC.

The chain employs TRBV7-2 and TRBJ1-3; D unresolved. Looked up from germline, CDR1 is SGHTA and CDR2 is FQGNSA. Trimming cost V 2 bases and J 4 bases, with 18 bases left between them. This CDR3 spans 17 amino acids. CDR3 sequence reads: CASSLSPRSGPGNTIYF. CDR3 DNA sequence: TGTGCCAGCAGCTTAAGCCCTCGGTCAGGTCCCGGAAACACCATATATTTT.

This sequence joins TRBV9 and TRBJ2-3, with 10 bases fitting TRBD2. V lost 3 bases to trimming and J lost 1 base; unmatched junction nucleotides: 11. The CDR3 has 18 amino acids. CDR1 is SGDLS and CDR2 is YYNGEE in the germline V gene. CDR3 region: CASSGASGRVGGTDTQYF. As DNA, the CDR3 is TGTGCCAGCAGCGGGGCCAGCGGGAGGGTCGGGGGCACAGATACGCAGTATTTT.

The CDR3 DNA follows: TGTGCCAGCAGTAAGCCGCAGGAGAACACTGAAGCTTTCTTT. Protein: CASSKPQENTEAFF. V and J are TRBV6-6 and TRBJ1-1; D unclear. Trimming cost V 5 bases and J 1 base, with 11 bases left between them. The CDR3 extends over 14 amino acids. The germline V gene has CDR1 MNHNY and CDR2 SVGAGI (reference sequence).

The chain is built from TRBV5-6 and TRBJ2-3, with 7 bases identical to TRBD2. CDR3 length: 12 amino acids. Germline trimming cut 4 bases from V and 6 bases from J; bases unmatched to any gene: 2. The germline V gene encodes CDR1 SGHDT and CDR2 YYEEEE. The CDR3 spells CASSTLADTQYF. CDR3 sequence (DNA): TGTGCCAGCAGCACACTAGCGGATACGCAGTATTTT.